This is a list of T cell receptor beta chains from one sample in a study of blood T cell repertoires in COVID-19. Profiled with immunoSEQ multiplex PCR; TCRdb holds only in-frame clones, not every one. The profile covers about 140,000 clones, with about nine tenths appearing a single time and about 4.4% taken by the ten largest. The sequencing sample was made of PBMCs or T cells enriched from blood (not recorded which). The source of these receptors is a man in his fifties or sixties who had recovered from COVID-19. CDR3s include the opening cysteine and the closing phenylalanine or tryptophan.

length,V,J,CDR3
11,TRBV7-9,TRBJ1-2,CASSPLDGYTF
13,TRBV5-1,TRBJ2-1,CASSFDSYNEQFF
14,TRBV5-1,TRBJ2-3,CASSPGTASDTQYF
15,TRBV7-9,TRBJ1-1,CASSLRRGNPTEAFF
14,TRBV28,TRBJ1-1,CASSLRSPLIRAFF
14,TRBV7-2,TRBJ1-4,CASSLDRGGEKLFF
15,TRBV7-3,TRBJ1-6,CASSLRGTDNSPLHF
15,TRBV2,TRBJ1-3,CASSEAGGYGNTIYF
15,TRBV5-1,TRBJ2-5,CASSLSSGSEETQYF
14,TRBV6-5,TRBJ1-2,CASSAGTGVNGYTF
14,TRBV5-1,TRBJ2-2,CASSLGGETGELFF
15,TRBV18,TRBJ2-3,CASSPTGGAEDTQYF
12,TRBV27,TRBJ2-5,CASSLYGETQYF
14,TRBV6-2/TRBV6-3,TRBJ2-7,CASSYSVGTYEQYF
15,TRBV9,TRBJ1-6,CASSSGDGYNSPLHF
13,TRBV28,TRBJ2-7,CASSTPNGYEQYF
12,TRBV28,TRBJ2-1,CASSLPRNEQFF
16,TRBV27,TRBJ2-5,CASSPGAGRGQETQYF
15,TRBV5-1,TRBJ1-1,CASSRTGGENTEAFF
15,TRBV5-1,TRBJ1-3,CASSYASETRNTIYF
14,TRBV25-1,TRBJ1-2,CASSRSSRGYGYTF
16,TRBV9,TRBJ2-1,CASSAGLAGGRNEQFF
15,TRBV11-2,TRBJ2-1,CASSFGLAGNNEQFF
13,TRBV2,TRBJ1-6,CASNRRDNSPLHF
14,TRBV18,TRBJ1-1,CASSLSGPNTEAFF
12,TRBV12-3/TRBV12-4,TRBJ2-5,CASSFRKETQYF
15,TRBV7-2,TRBJ2-2,CASSLRQGANGELFF
15,TRBV25-1,TRBJ2-1,CASSGMTSGYNEQFF
14,TRBV28,TRBJ1-2,CASSSPRDREGYTF
12,TRBV14,TRBJ2-2,CASSFYTGELFF
16,TRBV4-3,TRBJ2-2,CASSQGAGGLTGELFF
14,TRBV5-1,TRBJ2-2,CASSLVAGTGELFF
15,TRBV7-2,TRBJ1-2,CASSLGHPRGDGYTF
15,TRBV6-6,TRBJ1-5,CASTGGFGKDQPQHF
15,TRBV5-1,TRBJ2-5,CASSKGLAGQETQYF
17,TRBV27,TRBJ2-3,CASRGTGGSFVTDTQYF
14,TRBV5-1,TRBJ1-3,CASSQGTSGNTIYF
15,TRBV28,TRBJ2-2,CASTPASENTGELFF
13,TRBV4-2,TRBJ1-1,CASSPQTSTEAFF
14,TRBV29-1,TRBJ1-1,CSVDYGRGVTEAFF